Included here is one TCR beta chain sequence, with context. What it binds is unknown. This specimen belongs to a study of T cells in narcolepsy. Study as a whole: Healthy controls were enrolled alongside patients with narcolepsy type 1 or type 2.

TCRdb's copy holds only in-frame clones and misses some; the assay was immunoSEQ multiplex PCR. The table includes roughly 22,000 clones, less than 70% detected once. The CDR3 has 14 amino acids. Germline V CDR1 and CDR2: SGHRS, YFSETQ. V was trimmed by 1 base and J by 5 bases, leaving 13 bases between them. Study-level points and caveats: Comparing one patient's CSF and blood CD4+ clonotypes highlighted HCRT- and TRIB2-specific autoreactive clonotypes.

The chain carries TRBV5-1 and TRBJ2-7, with D unresolved. This clonotype was sampled from a human donor in good health. The sample was memory (CD45RA-) CD4+ T cells from blood. This CDR3 is CASSLTLVGDEQYF. The CDR3 DNA follows: TGCGCCAGCAGCTTGACGCTAGTTGGCGACGAGCAGTACTTC.